The present entry profiles one T cell receptor (beta chain) with its context. No antigen is known for it. No much larger clone exists at a distance of one base, and base qualities are not known. This entry comes from a study of blood T cell repertoires in COVID-19 (TCRdb year 2020). Background for the entire study: Samples covering the acute and convalescent phases of COVID-19 were provided by collaborators in the United States, Italy and Spain. A freely available public database, intended as a resource for researchers studying the immune response to SARS-CoV-2, is where the repertoires were released. The samples were drawn from the first 160 participants of the ongoing ImmuneRACE study and from some 1,300 subjects provided by 6 global collaborators. The sample metadata nearly always contained a de-identified subject ID, COVID-19 status, age in years and sex. Deeply sampled blood TCRbeta repertoires from subjects exposed to, actively infected with, or recovered from COVID-19 were included in the dataset. Where available, HLA class I and class II types were obtained from metadata supplied by the sample provider rather than from assay-based typing. The prospective study material was composed of cDNA or gDNA derived from T cells, B-cell-depleted T cells, or PBMCs.

The CDR3 spans 14 residues, from the cysteine through the phenylalanine. Only the CDR3 DNA is retained, 42 bases long and in frame from the first base. Via the germline V gene (reference sequence), CDR1 is LNHDA and CDR2 SQIVND. Deletion took 5 bases off V and 2 bases off J, with a span of 12 bases between the germline ends. Summary of the overall study and its limitations: The amount of clinical and demographic metadata varied by source and participant and was provided uncurated.

TCRbeta CDR3 regions were amplified from genomic DNA using the immunoSEQ Assay, a bias-controlled multiplex PCR. The study's processing was this. The number of nucleated cells in each sample was estimated from the amplification of reference gene primers within the assay. Sequence reads were collapsed and filtered to measure the absolute abundance of every unique TCRbeta CDR3 rearrangement. For each sample, productive Simpson clonality was calculated as the square root of Simpson's diversity index over productive rearrangements. TCRdb re-hosts the immuneACCESS table, in-frame sequences only. Its copies lack some clones; in the studies checked, an unresolved V gene accounts for under half of them, and the cause for the rest is not known. V and J calls and clone size are as listed in that table; D and trimming were resolved from the DNA. Within this sample are approximately 300,000 clones, with over 85% of them counted one time only. Of the sample, roughly 2.6% is held by the ten largest clones.

Participants in the prospective study were aged roughly 18 to 100 years, lived in 20 to 30 United States geographic areas, and enrolled through a virtual design. Cohort assignment in the prospective study relied on participant-reported clinical history from a screening survey and a study questionnaire. Recovered participants in ImmuneRACE Cohort 3 were defined by two consecutive negative NP/OP PCR tests, clearance by a healthcare professional, or resolution of symptoms. Each participant in the prospective study had whole blood, serum and a nasopharyngeal or oropharyngeal swab collected by mobile phlebotomists. Over an approximately 2-month period, participants in the prospective study had the option of providing additional blood draws and questionnaires. Blood samples from the prospective study were shipped frozen or at room temperature prior to DNA extraction.

Material for sequencing was PBMCs or T cells enriched from blood (not recorded which). The chain is assembled from TRBV19 and TRBJ1-1, with a tentative D gene TRBD1 over 6 matching bases. This receptor was obtained from a man aged 55 to 70 who had recovered from COVID-19. In nucleotide form, the sequence is TGTGCCAGTAGTCGGACAGATTTAAACACTGAAGCTTTCTTT. Its protein reads: CASSRTDLNTEAFF.